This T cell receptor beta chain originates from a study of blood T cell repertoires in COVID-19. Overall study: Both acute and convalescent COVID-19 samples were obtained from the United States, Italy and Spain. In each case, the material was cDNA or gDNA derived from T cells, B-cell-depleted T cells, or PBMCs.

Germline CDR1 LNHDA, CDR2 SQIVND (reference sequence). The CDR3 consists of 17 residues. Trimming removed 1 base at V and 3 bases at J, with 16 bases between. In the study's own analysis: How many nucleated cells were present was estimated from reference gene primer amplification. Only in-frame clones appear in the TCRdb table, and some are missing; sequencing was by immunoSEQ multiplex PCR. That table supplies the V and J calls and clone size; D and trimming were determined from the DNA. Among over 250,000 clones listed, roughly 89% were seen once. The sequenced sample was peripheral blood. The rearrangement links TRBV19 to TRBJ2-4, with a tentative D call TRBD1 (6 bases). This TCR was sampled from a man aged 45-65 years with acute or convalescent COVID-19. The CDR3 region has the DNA TGTGCCAGTAGTATAGGGGCAGGGGTTATCGGCAAAAACATTCAGTACTTC. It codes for CASSIGAGVIGKNIQYF.